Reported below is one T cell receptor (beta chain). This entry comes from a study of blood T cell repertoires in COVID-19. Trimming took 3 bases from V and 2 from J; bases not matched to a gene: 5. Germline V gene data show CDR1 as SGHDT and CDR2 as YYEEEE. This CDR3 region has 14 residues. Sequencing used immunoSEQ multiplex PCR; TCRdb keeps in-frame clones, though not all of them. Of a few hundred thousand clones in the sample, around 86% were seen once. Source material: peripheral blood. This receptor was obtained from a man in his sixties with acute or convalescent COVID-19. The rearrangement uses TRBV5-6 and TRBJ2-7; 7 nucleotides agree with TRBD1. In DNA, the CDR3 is TGTGCCAGCAGCTCTGAGACAGGGCCCTACGAGCAGTACTTC. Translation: CASSSETGPYEQYF.